The 32 T cell receptor beta chains below come from one sample, sequenced in a study of blood T cell repertoires in COVID-19. Sequenced by immunoSEQ multiplex PCR; TCRdb stores in-frame clones only, minus some. The data hold fewer than 200,000 clones, with around four fifths observed a single time. The sample was PBMCs or T cells enriched from blood (not recorded which). These receptors came from a woman aged 50 to 60 who had recovered from COVID-19.

There are a few counts of this clone. The chain has TRBV10-3 and TRBJ1-2, with D unresolved. This CDR3 has 15 amino acids. The V gene lost 4 bases and the J gene lost 2 bases, with 14 bases spanning the gap. Germline V gives CDR1 ENHRY, CDR2 SYGVKD. The CDR3 DNA reads as TGTGCCATCAGTGGTTTGGCAGGAAAGAACTATGGCTACACCTTC. Its translation is CAISGLAGKNYGYTF.

V and J are TRBV19 and TRBJ1-2, with a tentative D call TRBD1 (5 bases). V lost 6 bases and J lost 6, with 14 bases in between. CDR1 and CDR2 from the germline V gene are LNHDA and SQIVND (reference sequence). This CDR3 is 13 amino acids long. As DNA, the CDR3 is TGTGCCAGTAGACGACAAGGGGCGCATGGCTACACCTTC. Translated, it gives CASRRQGAHGYTF.

The rearrangement joins TRBV7-2 to TRBJ1-2; 9 bases fit TRBD1. J lost 8 bases, V lost 6 bases, and 13 bases had no gene match. CDR1 is SGHTA, CDR2 FQGNSA, per germline. The CDR3 has 15 amino acids. The CDR3 spells CASRPGTGSMLGYTF. The CDR3 nucleotides are TGTGCCAGCAGACCCGGGACAGGGTCTATGTTAGGCTACACCTTC.

This chain connects TRBV18 to TRBJ1-5, with TRBD1 as a possible D gene (5 bases). The CDR3 sequence is 13 residues long. Trimming took off 4 bases at V and 3 bases at J, with 7 bases between the two ends. Germline CDR1 is KGHSH and CDR2 is LQKENI. The CDR3 sequence is CASSQGINQPQHF. CDR3 in DNA: TGTGCCAGCTCACAGGGGATCAATCAGCCCCAGCATTTT.

The chain links TRBV28 to TRBJ2-7, with 7 bases fitting TRBD1. Per the germline V gene, CDR1 is MDHEN and CDR2 is SYDVKM. J was trimmed by 3 bases and V by 3 bases; bases with no gene match: 8. The CDR3 length is 15 residues. The CDR3 nucleotides read TGTGCCAGCAGTTTTGGCAGGACAGGTCACTACGAGCAGTACGTC. It is translated as CASSFGRTGHYEQYV.

The chain uses TRBV18 and TRBJ2-2; D may be TRBD2 (5 bases). V gave up 1 base and J gave up 1 base, with 10 bases separating them. This CDR3 is 16 amino acids long. CDR1 is KGHSH, CDR2 LQKENI, per germline. CDR3 nucleotides: TGTGCCAGCTCACCACAACCGGGGAGGAACACCGGGGAGCTGTTTTTT. It codes for CASSPQPGRNTGELFF.

Note on this clone: At one end, the junction sequence differs from germline, possibly due to a read error. V and J are TRBV4-1 and TRBJ2-1; perhaps TRBD2 as D (5 bases). The CDR3 contains 12 residues. Per the germline V gene, CDR1 is MGHRA and CDR2 is YSYEKL. The DNA for the CDR3 is TGCGCCAGCAGCCAAGTCCGGGGAGAGCTGTTCTTC. It translates to CASSQVRGELFF.

V and J are TRBV9 and TRBJ2-3, with TRBD1 matching over 8 bases. The CDR3 loop spans 17 amino acids. CDR1 is SGDLS, CDR2 YYNGEE, per germline. The V segment lost 3 bases and the J segment 2 bases; nucleotides outside the gene matches: 11. In DNA form, the CDR3 reads TGTGCCAGCAGCGCCGGCGACAGGGGACTCGACACAGATACGCAGTATTTT. This translates into CASSAGDRGLDTDTQYF.

In DNA form, the CDR3 reads TGCGCCAGCAGCCTAACTCCCAGCGCCGGGGAGCTGTTTTTT. The encoded protein is CASSLTPSAGELFF. The chain uses TRBV4-3 and TRBJ2-2; D gene uncertain. Germline V gene lookup returns CDR1 LGHNA and CDR2 YSLEER. This CDR3 is 14 amino acids long. Trimming stripped 4 bases from V and 6 bases from J, with 12 bases between.

In this sample, this clone turned up a few times. This chain uses TRBV18 with TRBJ1-1; 7 positions match TRBD1. Germline V gene lookup returns CDR1 KGHSH and CDR2 LQKENI. The CDR3 is made up of 14 amino acids. Trimming removed 3 bases from V and 4 bases from J; junction bases left unmatched: 5. CDR3 protein: CASSPPPGGTEAFF. The CDR3 DNA follows: TGTGCCAGCTCACCGCCCCCAGGGGGCACTGAAGCTTTCTTT. Complete variable domain (other parts from reference TRBV18 and TRBJ1-1): NAGVMQNPRHLVRRRGQEARLRCSPMKGHSHVYWYRQLPEEGLKFMVYLQKENIIDESGMPKERFSAEFPKEGPSILRIQQVVRGDSAAYFCASSPPPGGTEAFFGQGTRLTVV.

The chain has TRBV5-1 and TRBJ1-4; D is possibly TRBD1 (6 bases). Germline V gene sequence: CDR1 SGHRS, CDR2 YFSETQ. Between the trimmed V and J ends, which lost 7 bases and 6 bases, there was a span of 19 bases. The CDR3 is 15 residues long. This CDR3 reads CASAEQGRGDEKLFF. The CDR3 DNA reads TGCGCCAGCGCGGAACAGGGACGGGGGGATGAAAAACTGTTTTTT.

The genes are TRBV9 and TRBJ2-7, with D possibly matching TRBD2 (6 bases). This CDR3 is built from 13 residues. The germline V gene encodes CDR1 SGDLS and CDR2 YYNGEE. V dropped 0 bases and J dropped 6 bases, with 10 bases sitting between them. Here the CDR3 reads CASSVGVGGEQYV. In nucleotides, the CDR3 is TGTGCCAGCAGCGTAGGAGTGGGGGGCGAGCAGTACGTC.

The gene calls are TRBV4-1 and TRBJ1-2, with TRBD1 matching 12 bases. The CDR3 has 14 residues. Germline V lookup: CDR1 MGHRA, CDR2 YSYEKL. The V gene end was trimmed by 4 bases and the J gene end by 8 bases; junction bases not matched to a gene: 5. The CDR3: CASSPGQGARGYTF. CDR3 nucleotide sequence: TGCGCCAGCAGCCCGGGACAGGGGGCGCGGGGCTACACCTTC.

This chain links TRBV5-1 with TRBJ2-5; 7 nucleotides match TRBD1. Trimming cost V 3 bases and J 5 bases; bases outside gene matches: 10. The CDR3 runs to 15 residues. Germline CDR1 is SGHRS and CDR2 is YFSETQ. CDR3 loop: CASSSRPTTGETQYF. CDR3 DNA sequence: TGCGCCAGCAGCTCCCGCCCCACGACAGGGGAGACCCAGTACTTC. Variable domain in full (rest from reference TRBV5-1 and TRBJ2-5): KAGVTQTPRYLIKTRGQQVTLSCSPISGHRSVSWYQQTPGQGLQFLFEYFSETQRNKGNFPGRFSGRQFSNSRSEMNVSTLELGDSALYLCASSSRPTTGETQYFGPGTRLLVL.

This chain joins TRBV12-3 or TRBV12-4 and TRBJ1-4; D is possibly TRBD1 (6 bases). CDR3 size: 13 residues. Trimming cost V 8 bases and J 7 bases, with 14 bases left between them. The CDR3 DNA reads TGTGCCAGCTCGGGGGGGCGCTTTGAAAAACTGTTTTTT. Amino acids: CASSGGRFEKLFF.

The rearrangement uses TRBV6-2 or TRBV6-3 and TRBJ2-7, with D possibly being TRBD2 (6 bases). The V gene's germline CDR1 is MNHEY and CDR2 SVGEGT. The CDR3 extends over 17 amino acids. Trimming removed 0 bases from V and 2 bases from J, with 17 bases in between. The CDR3 region is CASSYSGLQPTPYEQYV. CDR3 DNA sequence: TGTGCCAGCAGTTACTCGGGACTCCAACCCACTCCCTACGAGCAGTACGTC.

CDR3 nucleotides: TGTGCCAGCAGCTTAGGGCACAGAGACACAGATACGCAGTATTTT. It yields the protein CASSLGHRDTDTQYF. The chain links TRBV7-3 to TRBJ2-3; D is undetermined. In germline, CDR1 is SGHTA, CDR2 FQGTGA. Deletions cut 2 bases from V and 2 bases from J, with 11 bases between. CDR3 length: 15 residues.

The chain recombines TRBV2 with TRBJ1-2, with 9 bases aligning to TRBD1. CDR1 is SNHLY and CDR2 is FYNNEI in the germline V gene. CDR3 length: 13 amino acids. Trimming at V came to 4 bases and at J to 8 bases, leaving 5 bases not matched to a gene. In nucleotides, the CDR3 is TGTGCCAGCAGTGTGACAGGGGGGAGCGGCTACACCTTC. Translating gives CASSVTGGSGYTF.

The chain combines TRBV7-9 with TRBJ2-1, with D possibly matching TRBD1 (5 bases). Trimming took off 5 bases at V and 6 bases at J, with 17 bases between the two ends. CDR1 and CDR2 (germline): SEHNR, FQNEAQ (reference sequence). The CDR3 has 15 amino acids. CDR3 coding DNA: TGTGCCAGCAGCCCCCTTCCCCTCCAGGGCAATGAGCAGTTCTTC. Its protein product is CASSPLPLQGNEQFF.

The chain links TRBV18 to TRBJ1-4, with TRBD1 identical over 9 bases. J gave up 7 bases and V 2 bases, and 2 bases lay outside the gene matches. Per the germline V gene, CDR1 is KGHSH and CDR2 is LQKENI. The CDR3 loop spans 14 amino acids. Here the CDR3 reads CASSPETGGEKLFF. CDR3 nucleotides: TGTGCCAGCTCACCAGAGACAGGGGGTGAAAAACTGTTTTTT.

The chain couples TRBV15 to TRBJ1-5; D remains unclear. CDR1 is LNHNV and CDR2 is YYDKDF in the germline V gene (reference sequence). V shed 1 base and J shed 2 bases, with 9 bases lying between them. The CDR3 has 15 amino acids. The DNA of the CDR3 is TGTGCCACCAGCAGAGTGAGGGTGGGCAATCAGCCCCAGCATTTT. Translation: CATSRVRVGNQPQHF.

This chain uses TRBV6-4 with TRBJ2-1; 13 bases are shared with TRBD2. V lost 6 bases and J lost 8; bases outside the gene matches: 7. The germline CDR1 and CDR2 sequences are MRHNA and SNTAGT. The CDR3 loop spans 15 amino acids. CDR3 amino acids: CASRILAGGGDEQFF. The CDR3 bases are TGTGCCAGCAGGATACTAGCGGGAGGGGGGGATGAGCAGTTCTTC.

The chain couples TRBV15 to TRBJ1-1, with unresolved D. The CDR3 covers 14 residues. CDR1 and CDR2 (germline): LNHNV, YYDKDF (reference sequence). The V gene lost 0 bases and the J gene lost 3 bases, with 8 bases spanning the gap. CDR3: CATSREVAYTEAFF. The CDR3 DNA reads as TGTGCCACCAGCAGAGAAGTAGCCTACACTGAAGCTTTCTTT.

This chain uses TRBV5-6 with TRBJ1-2; D perhaps matches TRBD1 (6 bases). V lost 4 bases and J 8 bases, leaving 12 bases between the germline ends. CDR3 length: 12 residues. CDR1 SGHDT and CDR2 YYEEEE come from the germline V gene. The CDR3 here is CASSPGHLGYTF. CDR3 nucleotides: TGTGCCAGCAGCCCGGGACATTTAGGCTACACCTTC.

The chain combines TRBV9 with TRBJ1-2; D is undetermined. The CDR3 has 16 amino acids. CDR1 and CDR2 from the germline V gene are SGDLS and YYNGEE. Deletions cut 0 bases from V and 4 bases from J, with 16 bases between. CDR3 in DNA: TGTGCCAGCAGCGTAGGTGGCGGCGGCCTAGGCTATGGCTACACCTTC. It is translated as CASSVGGGGLGYGYTF.

The genes are TRBV19 and TRBJ1-3; tentative D call: TRBD1 (5 bases). Trimming took 3 bases from V and 6 from J, leaving 21 bases between them. Germline CDR1 reads LNHDA; CDR2 reads SQIVND (reference sequence). The CDR3 runs 17 residues. In nucleotides, the CDR3 is TGTGCCAGTAGTATGTTGCGTGGCCGGCAGGGCCAAAACACCATATATTTT. Protein product: CASSMLRGRQGQNTIYF.

The CDR3 spells CASSLPALGAEAFF. The CDR3 DNA reads as TGTGCCAGCAGCTTACCCGCGTTGGGCGCTGAAGCTTTCTTT. The chain carries TRBV11-2 and TRBJ1-1; D is undetermined. Germline V gives CDR1 SGHAT, CDR2 FQNNGV. V lost 2 bases and J lost 6, with 13 bases in between. The CDR3 totals 14 residues.

This clone was recorded once. This chain connects TRBV6-2 or TRBV6-3 to TRBJ2-1; D possibly corresponds to TRBD2 (5 bases). The CDR3 sequence is 16 residues long. Trimming pared 4 bases from V and 6 bases from J, leaving 19 bases between. Germline V gives CDR1 MNHEY, CDR2 SVGEGT. The CDR3: CASSLFSDGWGNEQFF. In DNA, the CDR3 is TGTGCCAGCAGTTTATTTAGCGATGGTTGGGGCAATGAGCAGTTCTTC.

The chain employs TRBV14 and TRBJ1-4, with a weak D call TRBD1 (5 bases). Germline V gene sequence: CDR1 SGHDN, CDR2 FVKESK. This CDR3 is 13 amino acids long. V lost 4 bases to trimming and J lost 4 bases, with 7 bases between them. The CDR3, as DNA: TGTGCCAGCAGCCGGGGCTTTAATGAAAAACTGTTTTTT. It is translated as CASSRGFNEKLFF.

The chain recombines TRBV27 with TRBJ1-5, with D maybe TRBD1 (6 bases). There are 16 residues in the CDR3. Trimming shortened V by 4 bases and J by 9 bases, and 22 bases separated the two germline ends. Germline CDR1 is MNHEY and CDR2 is SMNVEV (reference sequence). This CDR3 is CASSSTPQQGKGPQHF. The DNA of the CDR3 is TGTGCCAGCAGTTCCACACCCCAACAGGGAAAGGGGCCCCAGCATTTT.

This sequence joins TRBV7-9 and TRBJ1-2; D perhaps matches TRBD1 (5 bases). Trimming took off 3 bases at V and 5 bases at J, with 16 bases between the two ends. The CDR3 is 15 amino acids. The V gene's germline CDR1 is SEHNR and CDR2 FQNEAQ (reference sequence). CDR3 nucleotide sequence: TGTGCCAGCAGCTTCGGTGTGACAGAAGGATATGGCTACACCTTC. As protein: CASSFGVTEGYGYTF. Together with reference TRBV7-9 and TRBJ1-2, the CDR3 gives the full variable domain: DTGVSQNPRHKITKRGQNVTFRCDPISEHNRLYWYRQTLGQGPEFLTYFQNEAQLEKSRLLSDRFSAERPKGSFSTLEIQRTEQGDSAMYLCASSFGVTEGYGYTFGSGTRLTVV.

The V and J genes are TRBV5-4 and TRBJ2-1, with TRBD2 matching 7 bases. Germline V CDR1 and CDR2: SGHNT, YYREEE (reference sequence). Unmatched junction bases numbered 9, after V lost 7 bases and J lost 5 bases. The CDR3 is 14 residues long. The CDR3 sequence: CASRRGTFNNEQFF. CDR3 nucleotides: TGTGCCAGCCGGCGGGGGACCTTTAACAATGAGCAGTTCTTC.